The rows below give T cell receptor beta chains drawn from one sample of a study of blood T cell repertoires in COVID-19. Assay used: immunoSEQ multiplex PCR; TCRdb lists only in-frame clones, some missing. The table has about 300,000 clones, roughly 86% seen once; the top ten hold roughly 2.9%. Sample: PBMCs or T cells enriched from blood (not recorded which). All receptors come from a woman aged 45-60 years who had been exposed to COVID-19. CDR3s include the opening cysteine and the closing phenylalanine or tryptophan. Fields, in order: D gene, V gene, clone size, J gene, CDR3 length, CDR3 protein, CDR3 DNA. The D gene is left open where the match is weak. Size values are once, few and many counts, or a class for expanded clones, and some rows have none.

d_gene: TRBD2; v_gene: TRBV2; abundance: once; j_gene: TRBJ2-3; len: 14; CDR3aa: CASVRLAGTDTQYF; CDR3nt: TGTGCCAGTGTCCGACTAGCGGGCACAGATACGCAGTATTTT
d_gene: NA; v_gene: TRBV2; abundance: NA; j_gene: TRBJ2-1; len: 15; CDR3aa: CASSEEQGSYNEQFF; CDR3nt: TGTGCCAGCAGTGAAGAACAGGGCTCCTACAATGAGCAGTTCTTC
d_gene: NA; v_gene: TRBV25-1; abundance: NA; j_gene: TRBJ1-1; len: 11; CDR3aa: CASSQGQQAFF; CDR3nt: TGTGCCAGCTCTCAGGGGCAACAAGCTTTCTTT
d_gene: TRBD2; v_gene: TRBV5-1; abundance: NA; j_gene: TRBJ2-3; len: 22; CDR3aa: CASSLVRSSGGYQIGTTDTQYF; CDR3nt: TGCGCCAGCAGCTTGGTCCGTAGTAGCGGGGGTTACCAAATAGGGACCACAGATACGCAGTATTTT
d_gene: TRBD1; v_gene: TRBV7-2; abundance: NA; j_gene: TRBJ1-5; len: 14; CDR3aa: CASSQGQGYQPQHF; CDR3nt: TGTGCCAGCAGTCAGGGACAGGGTTATCAGCCCCAGCATTTT
d_gene: NA; v_gene: TRBV7-2; abundance: once; j_gene: TRBJ2-5; len: 13; CDR3aa: CASSLSEWETQYF; CDR3nt: TGTGCCAGCAGCTTAAGTGAGTGGGAGACCCAGTACTTC
d_gene: NA; v_gene: TRBV7-2; abundance: NA; j_gene: TRBJ2-7; len: 15; CDR3aa: CASSLTPDNSYEQYF; CDR3nt: TGTGCCAGCAGCTTAACGCCGGACAATTCATACGAGCAGTACTTC
d_gene: TRBD1; v_gene: TRBV19; abundance: once; j_gene: TRBJ2-7; len: 15; CDR3aa: CASSSSGTGFYEQYF; CDR3nt: TGTGCCAGTAGTTCGTCCGGGACAGGGTTCTACGAGCAGTACTTC
d_gene: TRBD1; v_gene: TRBV28; abundance: NA; j_gene: TRBJ2-4; len: 16; CDR3aa: CASSMDRTGAKNIQYF; CDR3nt: TGTGCCAGCAGCATGGACAGGACAGGGGCCAAAAACATTCAGTACTTC
d_gene: TRBD1; v_gene: TRBV5-6; abundance: NA; j_gene: TRBJ2-7; len: 14; CDR3aa: CASSLWTGYGEQYF; CDR3nt: TGTGCCAGCAGCTTGTGGACAGGGTATGGCGAGCAGTACTTC
d_gene: NA; v_gene: TRBV2; abundance: NA; j_gene: TRBJ1-5; len: 14; CDR3aa: CASSEALGLGPQHF; CDR3nt: TGTGCCAGCAGTGAAGCGCTAGGTTTAGGGCCCCAGCATTTT
d_gene: TRBD1; v_gene: TRBV7-2; abundance: NA; j_gene: TRBJ1-1; len: 14; CDR3aa: CASSQRQGNTEAFF; CDR3nt: TGTGCCAGCAGCCAACGACAGGGGAACACTGAAGCTTTCTTT
d_gene: NA; v_gene: TRBV6-5; abundance: NA; j_gene: TRBJ2-1; len: 14; CDR3aa: CASNQLGGNNEQFF; CDR3nt: TGTGCCAGCAATCAACTTGGCGGGAACAATGAGCAGTTCTTC
d_gene: TRBD1; v_gene: TRBV19; abundance: NA; j_gene: TRBJ2-1; len: 18; CDR3aa: CASSAGTGGALRPAGQFF; CDR3nt: TGTGCCAGTAGTGCCGGGACAGGGGGCGCATTACGGCCAGCCGGGCAGTTCTTC
d_gene: NA; v_gene: TRBV11-1; abundance: NA; j_gene: TRBJ2-5; len: 14; CDR3aa: CASSHTGNQETQYF; CDR3nt: TGTGCCAGCAGCCACACAGGGAACCAAGAGACCCAGTACTTC
d_gene: TRBD1; v_gene: TRBV5-1; abundance: NA; j_gene: TRBJ1-1; len: 17; CDR3aa: CASSLETGTLMNTEAFF; CDR3nt: TGCGCCAGCAGCTTAGAGACAGGGACATTAATGAACACTGAAGCTTTCTTT
d_gene: NA; v_gene: TRBV9; abundance: NA; j_gene: TRBJ2-2; len: 15; CDR3aa: CASTRGNPNTGELFF; CDR3nt: TGTGCCAGCACGAGAGGAAACCCGAACACCGGGGAGCTGTTTTTT
d_gene: TRBD1; v_gene: TRBV3-1/TRBV3-2; abundance: NA; j_gene: TRBJ1-6; len: 17; CDR3aa: CASSQYLPGQGNSPLHF; CDR3nt: TGTGCCAGCAGCCAGTACCTTCCGGGACAGGGGAATTCACCCCTCCACTTT
d_gene: TRBD1; v_gene: TRBV28; abundance: NA; j_gene: TRBJ1-5; len: 14; CDR3aa: CASSPTGDNQPQHF; CDR3nt: TGTGCCAGCAGCCCCACAGGGGACAATCAGCCCCAGCATTTT
d_gene: TRBD2; v_gene: TRBV19; abundance: NA; j_gene: TRBJ2-3; len: 15; CDR3aa: CASRLLADYTDTQYF; CDR3nt: TGTGCCAGTAGGTTACTAGCGGACTACACAGATACGCAGTATTTT
d_gene: TRBD1; v_gene: TRBV5-1; abundance: NA; j_gene: TRBJ2-5; len: 15; CDR3aa: CASSTGQGKAETQYF; CDR3nt: TGCGCCAGCAGCACCGGACAGGGGAAGGCAGAGACCCAGTACTTC
d_gene: TRBD1; v_gene: TRBV5-1; abundance: NA; j_gene: TRBJ2-7; len: 13; CDR3aa: CASAIDRAYEQYF; CDR3nt: TGCGCCAGTGCTATCGACAGGGCCTACGAGCAGTACTTC
d_gene: NA; v_gene: TRBV5-1; abundance: NA; j_gene: TRBJ1-1; len: 14; CDR3aa: CASSLGPGDTEAFF; CDR3nt: TGCGCCAGCAGCCTGGGCCCGGGGGACACTGAAGCTTTCTTT
d_gene: NA; v_gene: TRBV30; abundance: NA; j_gene: TRBJ2-2; len: 15; CDR3aa: CAWGGDPPGSGELFF; CDR3nt: TGTGCCTGGGGAGGGGACCCCCCCGGGAGCGGGGAGCTGTTTTTT